The T cell receptor beta chain described here comes from a study of blood T cell repertoires in COVID-19. Each participant's cohort was designated according to participant-reported clinical history. Assay: immunoSEQ multiplex PCR; the TCRdb copy retains only in-frame clones and omits some. The sample shows 250,000 to 350,000 clones, 90% of them seen only once. Germline V gene sequence: CDR1 MGHRA, CDR2 YSYEKL. CDR3 size: 20 residues. V was cut by 3 bases and J by 2 bases, with 26 bases left in between. The chain links TRBV4-1 to TRBJ1-5, with D perhaps matching TRBD1 (6 bases). The sequenced sample was PBMCs or T cells enriched from blood (not recorded which). The clonotype comes from a woman younger than 30 with acute COVID-19. The CDR3 nucleotides are TGCGCCAGCAGCCACACAGGCCCTGGGGGCCGGGGATCTGGCAATCAGCCCCAGCATTTT. It encodes CASSHTGPGGRGSGNQPQHF.